Each of the 5 T cell receptor beta chains below was sequenced from the same sample in a study of blood T cells in healthy people across ages. The second PCR ran roughly 6 to 11 cycles with a sample-barcoded 5' primer and J-beta primers. One entry per CDR3 protein results from TCRdb running MiXCR on the 5' RACE reads. There are roughly 1,800,000 distinct CDR3 sequences in the sample; less than 50% occur only once, and approximately 2.1% lies in the top ten. The sample comprised blood. Source of these receptors: a woman between 40 and 50 years old in good health.

The V call is TRBV5-6, the J call TRBJ2-5; 10 positions agree with TRBD1. Germline CDR1 is SGHDT and CDR2 is YYEEEE. Losses at the gene ends were 5 bases for V and 7 bases for J; bases not matched to a gene: 11. This CDR3 contains 15 residues. The CDR3 DNA reads TGTGCCAGCAGTCCCGGACAGGGGGTAAAGGGGACCCAGTACTTC. Its translation: CASSPGQGVKGTQYF.

The J gene is TRBJ2-5, the V gene TRBV4-1; D gene uncertain. Germline-derived CDR1 and CDR2 are MGHRA and YSYEKL. The length of the CDR3 is 15 residues. V dropped 0 bases and J dropped 0 bases, with 8 bases sitting between them. The DNA for the CDR3 is TGCGCCAGCAGCCAAGAGGGCCAGTACCAAGAGACCCAGTACTTC. Translating gives CASSQEGQYQETQYF.

This clonotype was seen only a few times. CDR3 bases: TGCAGTGCTCCGGGACCGGGGTATGGCTACACCTTC. It codes for CSAPGPGYGYTF. This rearrangement joins TRBV20-1 to TRBJ1-2; D may be TRBD1 (5 bases). The germline CDR1 and CDR2 sequences are DFQATT and SNEGSKA (reference sequence). V lost 5 bases and J lost 5, with 12 bases in between. The CDR3 loop spans 12 amino acids.

Only a few counts were recorded for this clonotype. V is TRBV25-1 and J is TRBJ1-4; D gene unclear. CDR3 size: 16 residues. V was trimmed by 2 bases and J by 10 bases, leaving 20 bases between them. Germline lookup yields CDR1 MGHDK and CDR2 SYGVNS. CDR3: CASSERMEALEGKLFF. The CDR3 nucleotides are TGTGCCAGCAGTGAAAGGATGGAGGCATTAGAAGGAAAACTGTTTTTT.

The V and J genes are TRBV2 and TRBJ1-4; TRBD1 agrees at 8 bases. V was pared by 6 bases and J by 6 bases, with 15 bases of the junction left unmatched. CDR1 is SNHLY, CDR2 FYNNEI, per germline. CDR3 length: 17 residues. The CDR3 coding sequence is TGTGCCAGCAGCGGGAGCTCAATAGGACAGGGACATGAAAAACTGTTTTTT. Amino acid sequence: CASSGSSIGQGHEKLFF.